The clone carrying this T cell receptor beta chain showed up many times. Antigen specificity is unknown. The sample's time point: blood at routine non-recurrence follow-up after resection. Unsorted samples of tumor, nontumor lung or frozen PBMC had their whole RNA sequenced. The length of the CDR3 is 13 residues. V lost 6 bases and J 10 bases, leaving 16 bases between the germline ends. TCRdb independently ran MiXCR on the 5' RACE reads; one entry per CDR3 protein. This sample has under 150,000 distinct CDR3 sequences; 10% to 15% occur once, and the top ten carry 16%. The source of the sample is a study of spatial heterogeneity in lung cancer. In the study overall: Alpha-chain detections were consistently fewer than beta-chain detections among the sequences. Overall study findings and caveats: Circulating ubiquitous expanded tumor TCRs were observed more frequently at resection than at follow-up.

The chain uses TRBV12-3 or TRBV12-4 and TRBJ2-1; the D call may be TRBD1 or TRBD2 (5 bases each). This TCR was sampled from a male donor with early-stage non-small cell lung cancer. The sample consisted of PBMCs, taken at follow-up. CDR3 amino acids: CASSPGRLGEQFF. DNA of the CDR3: TGTGCCAGCAGCCCGGGACGGCTGGGGGAGCAGTTCTTC.